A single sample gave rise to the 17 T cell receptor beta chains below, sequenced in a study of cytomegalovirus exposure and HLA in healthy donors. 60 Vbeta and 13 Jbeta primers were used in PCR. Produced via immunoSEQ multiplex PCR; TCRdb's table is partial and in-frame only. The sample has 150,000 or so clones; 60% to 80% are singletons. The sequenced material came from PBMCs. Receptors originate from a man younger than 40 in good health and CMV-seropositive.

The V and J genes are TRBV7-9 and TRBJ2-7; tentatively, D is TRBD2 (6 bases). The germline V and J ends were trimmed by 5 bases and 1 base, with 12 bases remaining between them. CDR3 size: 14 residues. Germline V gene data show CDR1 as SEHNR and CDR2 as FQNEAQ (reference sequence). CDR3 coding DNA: TGTGCCAGCAGCCCAGGGACTTATTCCTACGAGCAGTACTTC. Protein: CASSPGTYSYEQYF.

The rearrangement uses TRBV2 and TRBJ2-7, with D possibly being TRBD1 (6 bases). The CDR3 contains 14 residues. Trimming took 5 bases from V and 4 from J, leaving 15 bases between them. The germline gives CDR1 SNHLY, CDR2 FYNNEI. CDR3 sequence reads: CASSWDKLTYEQYF. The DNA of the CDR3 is TGTGCCAGCAGTTGGGACAAACTAACGTACGAGCAGTACTTC.

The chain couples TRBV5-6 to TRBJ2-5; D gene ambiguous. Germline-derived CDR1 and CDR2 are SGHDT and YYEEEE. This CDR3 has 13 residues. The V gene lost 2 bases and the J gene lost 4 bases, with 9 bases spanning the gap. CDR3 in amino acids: CASSFEARETQYF. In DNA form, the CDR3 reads TGTGCCAGCAGCTTCGAAGCGCGAGAGACCCAGTACTTC.

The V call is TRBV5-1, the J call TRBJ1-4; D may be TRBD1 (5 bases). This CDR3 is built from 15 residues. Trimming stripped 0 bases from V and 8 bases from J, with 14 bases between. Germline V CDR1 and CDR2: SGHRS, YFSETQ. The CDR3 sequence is CASSLAAGIEEKLFF. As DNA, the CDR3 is TGCGCCAGCAGCTTGGCGGCAGGGATCGAGGAAAAACTGTTTTTT. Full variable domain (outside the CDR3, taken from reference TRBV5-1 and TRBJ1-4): KAGVTQTPRYLIKTRGQQVTLSCSPISGHRSVSWYQQTPGQGLQFLFEYFSETQRNKGNFPGRFSGRQFSNSRSEMNVSTLELGDSALYLCASSLAAGIEEKLFFGSGTQLSVL.

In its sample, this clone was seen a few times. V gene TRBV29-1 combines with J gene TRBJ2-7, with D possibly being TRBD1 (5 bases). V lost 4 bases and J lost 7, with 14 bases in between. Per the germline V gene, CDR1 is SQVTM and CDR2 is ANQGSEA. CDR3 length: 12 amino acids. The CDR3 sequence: CSVAQGWLEQYF. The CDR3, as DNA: TGCAGCGTTGCCCAGGGATGGTTGGAGCAGTACTTC.

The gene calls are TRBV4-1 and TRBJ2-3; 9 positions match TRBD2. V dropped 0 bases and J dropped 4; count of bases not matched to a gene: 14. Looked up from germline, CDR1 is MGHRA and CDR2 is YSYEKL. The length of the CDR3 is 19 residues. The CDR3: CASSQEERGSGRGADTQYF. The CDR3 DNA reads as TGCGCCAGCAGCCAAGAAGAGCGTGGTAGCGGGAGAGGCGCAGATACGCAGTATTTT.

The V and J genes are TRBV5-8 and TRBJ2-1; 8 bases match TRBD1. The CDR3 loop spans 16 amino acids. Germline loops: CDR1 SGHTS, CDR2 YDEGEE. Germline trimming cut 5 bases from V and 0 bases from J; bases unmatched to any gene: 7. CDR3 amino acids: CASRVRQGSSYNEQFF. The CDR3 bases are TGTGCCAGCAGGGTTCGACAGGGGAGCTCCTACAATGAGCAGTTCTTC.

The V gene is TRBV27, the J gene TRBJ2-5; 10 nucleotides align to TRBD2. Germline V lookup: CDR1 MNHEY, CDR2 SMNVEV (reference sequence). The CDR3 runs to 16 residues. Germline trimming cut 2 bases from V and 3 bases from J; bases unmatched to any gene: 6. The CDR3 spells CASSLLASGSKETQYF. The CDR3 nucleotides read TGTGCCAGCAGTTTACTGGCTAGCGGGAGTAAAGAGACCCAGTACTTC.

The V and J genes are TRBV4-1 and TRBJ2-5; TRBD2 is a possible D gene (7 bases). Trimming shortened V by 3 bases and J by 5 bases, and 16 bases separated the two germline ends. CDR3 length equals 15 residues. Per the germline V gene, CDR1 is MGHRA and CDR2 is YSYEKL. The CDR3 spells CASSHETGGRETQYF. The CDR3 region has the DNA TGCGCCAGCAGCCATGAAACCGGGGGGCGGGAGACCCAGTACTTC.

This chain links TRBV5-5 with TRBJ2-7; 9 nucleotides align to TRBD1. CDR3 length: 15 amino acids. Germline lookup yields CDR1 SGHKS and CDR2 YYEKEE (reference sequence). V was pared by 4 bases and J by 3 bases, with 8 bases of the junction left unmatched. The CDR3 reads CASSLTPGQGYEQYF. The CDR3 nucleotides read TGTGCCAGCAGCCTTACTCCGGGACAGGGCTACGAGCAGTACTTC.

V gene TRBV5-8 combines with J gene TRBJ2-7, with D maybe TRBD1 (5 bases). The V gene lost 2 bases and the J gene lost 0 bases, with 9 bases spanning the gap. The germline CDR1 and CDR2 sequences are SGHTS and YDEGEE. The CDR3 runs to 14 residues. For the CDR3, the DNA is TGTGCCAGCAGCTTTACGGACAACTCCTACGAGCAGTACTTC. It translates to CASSFTDNSYEQYF.

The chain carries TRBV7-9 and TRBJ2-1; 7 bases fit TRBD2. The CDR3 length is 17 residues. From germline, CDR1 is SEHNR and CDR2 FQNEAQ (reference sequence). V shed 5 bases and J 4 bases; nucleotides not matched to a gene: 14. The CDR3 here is CASSPPRGSWGYNEQFF. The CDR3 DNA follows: TGTGCCAGCAGCCCGCCGCGGGGGAGTTGGGGATACAATGAGCAGTTCTTC.

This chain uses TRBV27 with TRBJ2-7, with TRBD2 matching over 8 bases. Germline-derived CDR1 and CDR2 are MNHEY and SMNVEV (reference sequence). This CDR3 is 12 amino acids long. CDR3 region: CASKRGSYEQYF. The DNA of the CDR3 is TGTGCTTCAAAGCGGGGGTCCTACGAGCAGTACTTC.

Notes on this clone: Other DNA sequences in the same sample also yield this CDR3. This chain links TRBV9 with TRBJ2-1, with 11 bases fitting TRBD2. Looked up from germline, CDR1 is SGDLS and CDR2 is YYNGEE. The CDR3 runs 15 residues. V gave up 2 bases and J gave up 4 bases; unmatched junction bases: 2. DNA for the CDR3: TGTGCCAGCAGCGTGGGGACTAGCGGATACAATGAGCAGTTCTTC. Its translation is CASSVGTSGYNEQFF.

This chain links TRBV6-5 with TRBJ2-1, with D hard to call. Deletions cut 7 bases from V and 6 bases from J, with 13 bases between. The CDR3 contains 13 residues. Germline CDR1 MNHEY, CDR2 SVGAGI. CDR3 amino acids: CASNTKKRNEQFF. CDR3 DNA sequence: TGTGCCAGCAACACCAAGAAGCGCAATGAGCAGTTCTTC.

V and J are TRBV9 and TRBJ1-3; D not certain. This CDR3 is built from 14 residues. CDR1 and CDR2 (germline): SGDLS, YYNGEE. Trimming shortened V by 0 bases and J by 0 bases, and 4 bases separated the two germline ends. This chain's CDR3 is CASSVDSSGNTIYF. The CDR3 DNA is TGTGCCAGCAGCGTAGACAGCTCTGGAAACACCATATATTTT.

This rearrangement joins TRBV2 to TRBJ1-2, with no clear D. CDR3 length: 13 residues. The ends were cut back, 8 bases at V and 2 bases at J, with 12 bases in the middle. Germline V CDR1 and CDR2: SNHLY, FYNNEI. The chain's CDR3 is CASGGRENYGYTF. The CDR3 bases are TGTGCCAGCGGCGGACGGGAGAACTATGGCTACACCTTC.